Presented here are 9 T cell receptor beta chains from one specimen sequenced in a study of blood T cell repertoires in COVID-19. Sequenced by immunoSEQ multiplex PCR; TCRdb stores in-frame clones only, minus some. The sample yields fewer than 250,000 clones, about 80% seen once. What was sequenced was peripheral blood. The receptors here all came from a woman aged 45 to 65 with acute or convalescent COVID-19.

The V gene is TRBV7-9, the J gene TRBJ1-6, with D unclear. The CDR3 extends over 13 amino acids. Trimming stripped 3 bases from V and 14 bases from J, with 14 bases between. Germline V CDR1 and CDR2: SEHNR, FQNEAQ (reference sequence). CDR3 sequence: CASSLGKERTLHF. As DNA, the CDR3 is TGTGCCAGCAGCTTGGGGAAGGAGCGGACCCTCCACTTT.

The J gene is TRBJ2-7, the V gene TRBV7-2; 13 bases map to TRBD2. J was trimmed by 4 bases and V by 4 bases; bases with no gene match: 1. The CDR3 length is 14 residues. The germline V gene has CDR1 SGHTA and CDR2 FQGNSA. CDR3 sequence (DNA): TGTGCCAGCAGCTGGACTAGCGGGGGTTACGAGCAGTACTTC. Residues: CASSWTSGGYEQYF.

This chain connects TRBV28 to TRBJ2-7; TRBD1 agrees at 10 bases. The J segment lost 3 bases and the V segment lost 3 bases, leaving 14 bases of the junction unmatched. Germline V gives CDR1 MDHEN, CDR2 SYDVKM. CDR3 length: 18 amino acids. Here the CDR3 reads CASSFGGTGEIWVYEQYF. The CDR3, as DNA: TGTGCCAGCAGTTTCGGTGGGACAGGGGAAATTTGGGTCTACGAGCAGTACTTC.

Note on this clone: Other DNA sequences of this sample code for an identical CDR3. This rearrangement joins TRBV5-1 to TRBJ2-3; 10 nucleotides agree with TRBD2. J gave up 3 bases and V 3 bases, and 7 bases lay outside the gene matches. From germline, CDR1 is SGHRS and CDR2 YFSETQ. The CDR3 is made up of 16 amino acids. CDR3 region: CASSSPSGRGTDTQYF. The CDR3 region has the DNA TGCGCCAGCAGCTCCCCTAGCGGGAGAGGGACAGATACGCAGTATTTT.

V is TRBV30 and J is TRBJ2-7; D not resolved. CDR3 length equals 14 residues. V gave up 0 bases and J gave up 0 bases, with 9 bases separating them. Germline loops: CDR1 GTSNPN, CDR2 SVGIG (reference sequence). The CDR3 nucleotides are TGTGCCTGGAGTGTTGGGCAGTTCTCCTACGAGCAGTACTTC. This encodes CAWSVGQFSYEQYF.

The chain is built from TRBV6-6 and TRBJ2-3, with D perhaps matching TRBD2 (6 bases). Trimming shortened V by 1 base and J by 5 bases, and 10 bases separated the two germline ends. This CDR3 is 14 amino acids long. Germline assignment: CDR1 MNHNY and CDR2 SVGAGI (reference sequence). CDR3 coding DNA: TGTGCCAGCAGTTACTGGGGGGATATAGATACGCAGTATTTT. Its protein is CASSYWGDIDTQYF.

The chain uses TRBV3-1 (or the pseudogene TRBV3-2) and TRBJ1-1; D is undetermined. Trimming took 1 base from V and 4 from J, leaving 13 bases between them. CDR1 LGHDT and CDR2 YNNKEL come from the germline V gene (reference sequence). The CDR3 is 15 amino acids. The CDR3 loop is CASSQVPGPSTEAFF. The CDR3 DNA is TGTGCCAGCAGCCAAGTCCCGGGTCCTAGCACTGAAGCTTTCTTT.

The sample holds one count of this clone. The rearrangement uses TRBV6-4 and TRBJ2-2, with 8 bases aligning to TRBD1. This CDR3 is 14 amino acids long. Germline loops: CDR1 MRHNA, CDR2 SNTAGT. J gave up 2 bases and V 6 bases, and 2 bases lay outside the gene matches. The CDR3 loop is CASRAGGNTGELFF. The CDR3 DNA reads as TGTGCCAGCAGGGCAGGGGGCAACACCGGGGAGCTGTTTTTT.

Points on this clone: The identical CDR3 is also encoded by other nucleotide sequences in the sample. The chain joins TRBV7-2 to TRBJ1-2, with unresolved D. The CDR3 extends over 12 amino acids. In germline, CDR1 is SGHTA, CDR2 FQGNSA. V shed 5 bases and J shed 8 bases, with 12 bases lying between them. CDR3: CASSPGVGGYTF. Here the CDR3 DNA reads TGTGCCAGCAGCCCCGGGGTAGGAGGCTACACCTTC.